Listed below are T cell receptor beta chains from one sample, sequenced in a study of OX40 agonist ivuxolimab in advanced cancers. TCRdb's table, derived via immunoSEQ multiplex PCR, lists solely in-frame clones and lacks some. Of 65,000 to 90,000 clones listed, 85% to 90% are singletons. Sequenced material: CD4+ or CD8+ T cells sorted from blood, taken in a trial of the OX40 agonist ivuxolimab. The source of these receptors is an adult with an advanced solid tumor such as melanoma, head and neck, liver or kidney cancer. Each CDR3 is given without its conserved first and last residue.

V gene	J gene	CDR3 protein
TRBV2	TRBJ2-5	ASRAGEAQETQY
TRBV4-1	TRBJ1-4	ASSQQERTGGNEKLF
TRBV5-1	TRBJ2-2	ASSSQVQNTGELF
TRBV19	TRBJ1-1	ASLGTRHMNTEAF
TRBV7-9	TRBJ2-7	ASSLSGGSYEQY
TRBV6-5	TRBJ1-5	ASSSTGGVGQPQH
TRBV7-9	TRBJ2-2	ASSLMVGFGELF
TRBV7-2	TRBJ1-4	ASSFSPNEKLF
TRBV27	TRBJ2-5	ASKLAETQY
TRBV5-1	TRBJ2-3	ASSLDYRPGVTDTQY
TRBV7-2	TRBJ2-5	ASSLLRRQAETQY
TRBV18	TRBJ1-1	ASSPGQIRVNTEAF
TRBV6-1	TRBJ1-4	ASSGERKLF
TRBV27	TRBJ2-1	ASSTKALLGDEQF
TRBV19	TRBJ2-2	ATKTSGGAGGELF
TRBV4-1	TRBJ2-7	ASSQAQYSPYEQY
TRBV18	TRBJ1-2	ASSPAGQGSNYGYT
TRBV27	TRBJ2-6	ASSFGQGASGANVLT
TRBV2	TRBJ1-1	ASRDSLNTEAF
TRBV28	TRBJ2-3	ASSLWAGGLDTQY
TRBV5-1	TRBJ1-1	ASSALQGANTEAF
TRBV5-1	TRBJ2-7	ASSQDGGSYEQY
TRBV29-1	TRBJ1-2	SVDLTGNGYT
TRBV6-5	TRBJ1-2	ASSFMGAGYGYT
TRBV4-3	TRBJ2-3	ASSQTSGRTDTQY
TRBV5-4	TRBJ2-3	ASSLRREGLGGTDTQY
TRBV15	TRBJ1-3	ATSGYRGSGNTIY
TRBV5-6	TRBJ2-3	ASSLVTDTQY
TRBV9	TRBJ2-1	ASSVRVADSPEQF
TRBV5-4	TRBJ2-2	ASSPPGDRGLSGELF
TRBV2	TRBJ1-1	ASSEEKGSEAF
TRBV9	TRBJ2-1	ASSVASWVPGLAGVSSYNEQF
TRBV9	TRBJ1-2	ASSVVATGTIYGYT
TRBV2	TRBJ2-7	ASSPGTQWLEQY
TRBV6-5	TRBJ1-3	ASSYPEGNTIY
TRBV19	TRBJ1-5	ASSAGQAINQPQH
TRBV10-3	TRBJ1-1	AIRTGWNTEAF
TRBV7-2	TRBJ2-7	ASRAGASSYEQY
TRBV6-5	TRBJ1-2	ASRAGTALNGYT
TRBV7-8	TRBJ1-1	ASSYGHGNQGEAF
TRBV10-3	TRBJ2-6	AISKNDCIQSRANVLT
TRBV4-1	TRBJ2-3	ASRRLLAGVGDTQY